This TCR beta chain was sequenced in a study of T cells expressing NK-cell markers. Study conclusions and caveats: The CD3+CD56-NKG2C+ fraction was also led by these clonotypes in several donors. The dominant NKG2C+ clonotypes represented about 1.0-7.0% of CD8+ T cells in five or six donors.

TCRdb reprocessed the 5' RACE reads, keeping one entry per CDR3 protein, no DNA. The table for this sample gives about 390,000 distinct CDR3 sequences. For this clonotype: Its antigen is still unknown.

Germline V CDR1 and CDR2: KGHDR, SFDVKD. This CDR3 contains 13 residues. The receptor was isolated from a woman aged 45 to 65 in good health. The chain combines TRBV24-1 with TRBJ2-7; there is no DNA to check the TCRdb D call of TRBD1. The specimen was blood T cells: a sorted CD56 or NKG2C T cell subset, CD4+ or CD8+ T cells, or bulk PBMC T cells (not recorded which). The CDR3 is CATSDRQGDEQYF.